Each of the 29 T cell receptor beta chains below was sequenced from the same sample in a study of vaccination effects on CD4 cells after COVID-19. Measured with immunoSEQ multiplex PCR; TCRdb has only the in-frame clones, and not every one. The table records tens of thousands of clones, roughly 77% of them present only once. Prior to sequencing, the ViraFEST assay stimulated PBMC with viral peptide pools, which expanded the antigen-specific CD4+ T cells. Following culture for about 11 days, CD4+ T cells were isolated. The infection with SARS-CoV-2 (confirmed by PCR) occurred in this person between March and December 2020. Their antigens are not known. The sample here was CD4+ T cells from PBMCs cultured with HIV peptides, taken before COVID-19 vaccination. Subset: HIV-1 Nef peptide pool negative control/reference culture. These receptors originate from a human donor who had a prior SARS-CoV-2 infection.

The chain has TRBV11-2 and TRBJ1-5; a possible D gene is TRBD1 (5 bases). This CDR3 spans 14 amino acids. With 5 bases removed from V and 6 bases from J, the gap between germline ends came to 14 bases. CDR1 SGHAT and CDR2 FQNNGV come from the germline V gene. The DNA of the CDR3 is TGTGCCAGCAGCCGGGGGACCCAGGGTCAGCCCCAGCATTTT. Amino acids: CASSRGTQGQPQHF.

The CDR3 nucleotides are TGCGCCAGCAGCCCAGACAGCCTTGAGCAGTTCTTC. Protein product: CASSPDSLEQFF. The chain links TRBV5-1 to TRBJ2-1; D might be TRBD1 (5 bases). Germline CDR1 and CDR2: SGHRS and YFSETQ. This CDR3 contains 12 residues. Deletions cut 4 bases from V and 9 bases from J, with 11 bases between. Looking up the rest from reference TRBV5-1 and TRBJ2-1 gives the full variable domain: KAGVTQTPRYLIKTRGQQVTLSCSPISGHRSVSWYQQTPGQGLQFLFEYFSETQRNKGNFPGRFSGRQFSNSRSEMNVSTLELGDSALYLCASSPDSLEQFFGPGTRLTVL.

This chain connects TRBV9 to TRBJ2-7; TRBD2 matches at 8 bases. Germline CDR1 and CDR2: SGDLS and YYNGEE. V lost 2 bases to trimming and J lost 4 bases; unmatched junction nucleotides: 8. The CDR3 runs 15 residues. The CDR3 DNA follows: TGTGCCAGCAGCGTTGCGAGCGGGAGCCCGTACGAGCAGTACTTC. It translates to CASSVASGSPYEQYF. Combining the CDR3 with reference TRBV9 and TRBJ2-7 gives the whole variable domain DSGVTQTPKHLITATGQRVTLRCSPRSGDLSVYWYQQSLDQGLQFLIQYYNGEERAKGNILERFSAQQFPDLHSELNLSSLELGDSALYFCASSVASGSPYEQYFGPGTRLTVT.

This chain connects TRBV6-1 to TRBJ2-7; D unresolved. The germline gives CDR1 MNHNS, CDR2 SASEGT. The CDR3 sequence is 13 residues long. Between the trimmed V and J ends, which lost 1 base and 10 bases, there was a span of 14 bases. CDR3 sequence (DNA): TGTGCCAGCAGTGAAGTTTGGTCAGTTCCACAGTACTTC. Encoded protein: CASSEVWSVPQYF.

This rearrangement joins TRBV6-5 to TRBJ1-4; D gene uncertain. This CDR3 contains 14 residues. From germline, CDR1 is MNHEY and CDR2 SVGAGI. DNA of the CDR3: TGTGGCACGAGAAGGACCGCAACTAATGAAAAACTGTTTTTT. Residues: CGTRRTATNEKLFF.

The CDR3 nucleotides read TGTGCCAGTAGCGAACTAGCGGGGATCTACAATGAGCAGTTCTTC. Protein product: CASSELAGIYNEQFF. The V gene is TRBV19, the J gene TRBJ2-1; 10 nucleotides match TRBD2. In germline, CDR1 is LNHDA, CDR2 SQIVND (reference sequence). V was clipped by 6 bases and J by 3 bases; unmatched bases: 5. CDR3 length: 15 amino acids.

This chain joins TRBV5-4 and TRBJ2-4, with D unclear. The CDR3 has 14 residues. Germline CDR1 reads SGHNT; CDR2 reads YYREEE (reference sequence). V lost 3 bases to trimming and J lost 8 bases, with 15 bases between them. The CDR3 bases are TGTGCCAGCAGCTCCCGACATACTCTGGACATTCAGTACTTC. It is translated as CASSSRHTLDIQYF.

The chain carries TRBV7-2 and TRBJ1-2, with a tentative D call TRBD1 (5 bases). The CDR3 is 15 amino acids. V lost 5 bases to trimming and J lost 2 bases, with 15 bases between them. The germline CDR1 and CDR2 sequences are SGHTA and FQGNSA. The CDR3: CASSPSLGDNYGYTF. Written as DNA, the CDR3 is TGTGCCAGCAGCCCCTCTCTGGGGGACAACTATGGCTACACCTTC.

V gene TRBV7-3 combines with J gene TRBJ2-1; possibly TRBD1 or TRBD2 for D (5 bases each). CDR1 and CDR2 from the germline V gene are SGHTA and FQGTGA. This CDR3 is built from 14 residues. V gave up 5 bases and J gave up 7 bases, with 15 bases separating them. The CDR3 sequence: CASSRTRDQNEQFF. The CDR3 DNA reads TGTGCCAGCAGCCGGACTCGGGACCAGAATGAGCAGTTCTTC.

The chain joins TRBV11-2 to TRBJ2-4; perhaps TRBD1 as D (5 bases). Germline V gives CDR1 SGHAT, CDR2 FQNNGV. V was pared by 0 bases and J by 1 base, with 19 bases between. The CDR3 runs 19 residues. The CDR3 sequence is CASSLDGAPAGRAKNIQYF. In DNA form, the CDR3 reads TGTGCCAGCAGCTTAGATGGGGCCCCAGCAGGACGGGCCAAAAACATTCAGTACTTC.

The rearrangement joins TRBV2 to TRBJ1-3, with D possibly matching TRBD1 (5 bases). The CDR3 has 13 amino acids. Trimming left V 6 bases short and J 2 bases short, with 8 bases between. Germline V gene data show CDR1 as SNHLY and CDR2 as FYNNEI. The CDR3 reads CASRGRAGNTIYF. The CDR3 region has the DNA TGTGCCAGCAGAGGCAGGGCTGGAAACACCATATATTTT.

The V gene is TRBV27, the J gene TRBJ1-4; D unclear. This CDR3 is 14 amino acids long. Per germline, CDR1 MNHEY and CDR2 SMNVEV (reference sequence). With 0 bases removed from V and 4 bases from J, the gap between germline ends came to 6 bases. CDR3 nucleotide sequence: TGTGCCAGCAGTTTATCGGCACTTAATGAAAAACTGTTTTTT. It is translated as CASSLSALNEKLFF.

The chain is built from TRBV7-2 and TRBJ1-6; D is ambiguous. Germline CDR1 is SGHTA and CDR2 is FQGNSA. V lost 4 bases to trimming and J lost 0 bases, with 1 base between them. This CDR3 is built from 13 residues. DNA for the CDR3: TGTGCCAGCAGCTCCTCCTATAATTCACCCCTCCACTTT. As protein: CASSSSYNSPLHF.

The V call is TRBV6-6, the J call TRBJ2-6; TRBD2 might be the D (5 bases). Trimming shortened V by 2 bases and J by 1 base, and 9 bases separated the two germline ends. This CDR3 is built from 16 residues. In germline, CDR1 is MNHNY, CDR2 SVGAGI (reference sequence). The DNA for the CDR3 is TGTGCCAGCAGTTACAGTTGGGAGTCTGGGGCCAACGTCCTGACTTTC. Translation: CASSYSWESGANVLTF.

This clone turned up a few times. The chain carries TRBV14 and TRBJ2-1, with D possibly being TRBD2 (5 bases). The V end lost 1 base, the J end lost 10 bases, and 14 bases lay between the germline ends. This CDR3 region has 14 residues. Germline lookup yields CDR1 SGHDN and CDR2 FVKESK. The CDR3 sequence is CASSQGKRFSEQFF. Written as DNA, the CDR3 is TGTGCCAGCAGCCAAGGAAAGCGGTTCTCCGAGCAGTTCTTC.

The chain employs TRBV19 and TRBJ2-1; 7 positions agree with TRBD2. Germline V gene data show CDR1 as LNHDA and CDR2 as SQIVND (reference sequence). The V gene end was trimmed by 3 bases and the J gene end by 7 bases; junction bases not matched to a gene: 15. The CDR3 has 17 residues. CDR3 residues: CASSIQGVAGPFNEQFF. Written as DNA, the CDR3 is TGTGCCAGTAGTATCCAAGGGGTAGCGGGCCCTTTTAATGAGCAGTTCTTC.

This clone has a single count. This sequence joins TRBV5-1 and TRBJ2-5; TRBD2 is a possible D gene (6 bases). V was clipped by 0 bases and J by 5 bases, with 14 bases between them. Germline V gene lookup returns CDR1 SGHRS and CDR2 YFSETQ. This CDR3 has 15 residues. CDR3 region: CASSLVSGGAETQYF. DNA of the CDR3: TGCGCCAGCAGCTTGGTGAGCGGAGGGGCGGAGACCCAGTACTTC.

The J gene is TRBJ2-3, the V gene TRBV5-6; maybe TRBD2 (6 bases). Between the trimmed V and J ends, which lost 4 bases and 2 bases, there was a span of 20 bases. CDR3 length: 17 residues. CDR1 and CDR2 (germline): SGHDT, YYEEEE. The DNA of the CDR3 is TGTGCCAGCAGCCCTCTGGGGAGGAGGGCTAACACAGATACGCAGTATTTT. This encodes CASSPLGRRANTDTQYF.

The V call is TRBV1, the J call TRBJ1-2; the D segment call TRBD1 is taken from the table without a DNA check. TRBV1 represents a pseudogene. This CDR3 region has 14 residues. CDR3 nucleotide sequence: TGCACCAGCAGCCAAGAAACAGGGTGCTATGGCTACACCTTC. Translating it yields CTSSQETGCYGYTF.

The rearrangement links TRBV6-5 to TRBJ2-3; D is unresolved. Germline V gene sequence: CDR1 MNHEY, CDR2 SVGAGI. V was shortened by 5 bases and J by 6 bases, with 6 bases between the two germline ends. The CDR3 spans 11 residues. The CDR3 nucleotides read TGTGCCAGCAGTATGGGGGATACGCAGTATTTT. Residues: CASSMGDTQYF.

In DNA, the CDR3 is TGTGCCAGCAGTCAACAGGGCGTGAAGCAGTTCTTC. Amino acids: CASSQQGVKQFF. V usage is TRBV2 and J usage is TRBJ2-1, with a weak D call TRBD1 (6 bases). The CDR3 runs to 12 residues. The germline V and J ends were trimmed by 5 bases and 11 bases, with 13 bases remaining between them. Germline assignment: CDR1 SNHLY and CDR2 FYNNEI.

For this clone: An end of the junction differs from the germline gene, which may be a read error. The chain couples TRBV7-7 to TRBJ2-5, with D tentatively TRBD2 (5 bases). CDR1 and CDR2 (germline): SSHAT, FNYEAQ (reference sequence). The CDR3 contains 14 residues. Here the CDR3 DNA reads TGTGCTAGCAGCTTAGAGTGGACTTCGGAGACCCAGTACTTC. It yields the protein CASSLEWTSETQYF.

The gene calls are TRBV7-9 and TRBJ1-2, with unresolved D. Between the trimmed V and J ends, which lost 5 bases and 7 bases, there was a span of 14 bases. This CDR3 spans 13 amino acids. Germline V gene sequence: CDR1 SEHNR, CDR2 FQNEAQ (reference sequence). The CDR3 DNA reads as TGTGCCAGCAGCCCCGGGATTGGGTTTGGCTACACCTTC. Amino acid sequence: CASSPGIGFGYTF.

This clone came up a few times. The rearrangement links TRBV5-1 to TRBJ1-5; D gene unclear. Germline values: CDR1 SGHRS, CDR2 YFSETQ. The CDR3 totals 15 residues. Trimming removed 2 bases at V and 0 bases at J, with 9 bases between. The CDR3 is CASSLRVPSNQPQHF. CDR3 coding DNA: TGCGCCAGCAGCTTAAGGGTTCCTAGCAATCAGCCCCAGCATTTT.

V is TRBV6-1 and J is TRBJ1-3; D remains ambiguous. Per the germline V gene, CDR1 is MNHNS and CDR2 is SASEGT. Trimming cost V 1 base and J 0 bases, with 4 bases left between them. The CDR3 covers 14 residues. CDR3 amino acids: CASSEVFSGNTIYF. The CDR3 DNA reads TGTGCCAGCAGTGAAGTCTTCTCTGGAAACACCATATATTTT.

The J gene is TRBJ2-7, the V gene TRBV4-2, with 11 bases matching TRBD2. V was pared by 5 bases and J by 0 bases, with 3 bases of the junction left unmatched. This CDR3 contains 15 residues. Germline V gives CDR1 LGHNA, CDR2 YNFKEQ. The CDR3 DNA reads as TGTGCCAGCAGCGGAACTAGCGGGAGCTCCTACGAGCAGTACTTC. It codes for CASSGTSGSSYEQYF.

The rearrangement uses TRBV18 and TRBJ1-1, with D tentatively TRBD1 (5 bases). Deletions cut 1 base from V and 5 bases from J, with 11 bases between. The germline V gene has CDR1 KGHSH and CDR2 LQKENI. This CDR3 is 14 amino acids long. The CDR3 DNA reads as TGTGCCAGCTCACCACGGCAGGGAGGGACTGAAGCTTTCTTT. The encoded protein is CASSPRQGGTEAFF.

The gene calls are TRBV24-1 and TRBJ2-1; no definite D call. V lost 4 bases and J 4 bases, leaving 7 bases between the germline ends. The CDR3 has 13 residues. CDR1 is KGHDR and CDR2 is SFDVKD in the germline V gene. The CDR3 nucleotides read TGTGCCACCAGTGAGAATGAATACAATGAGCAGTTCTTC. It is translated as CATSENEYNEQFF.

The V gene is TRBV12-5, the J gene TRBJ1-3, with a weak D call TRBD1 (5 bases). CDR1 LGHNT and CDR2 FRNRAP come from the germline V gene. V dropped 7 bases and J dropped 4 bases, with 20 bases sitting between them. The CDR3 is 16 amino acids. The CDR3 here is CASAPLIGHIGNTIYF. In nucleotides, the CDR3 is TGTGCTAGTGCCCCCCTCATTGGACATATCGGAAACACCATATATTTT.